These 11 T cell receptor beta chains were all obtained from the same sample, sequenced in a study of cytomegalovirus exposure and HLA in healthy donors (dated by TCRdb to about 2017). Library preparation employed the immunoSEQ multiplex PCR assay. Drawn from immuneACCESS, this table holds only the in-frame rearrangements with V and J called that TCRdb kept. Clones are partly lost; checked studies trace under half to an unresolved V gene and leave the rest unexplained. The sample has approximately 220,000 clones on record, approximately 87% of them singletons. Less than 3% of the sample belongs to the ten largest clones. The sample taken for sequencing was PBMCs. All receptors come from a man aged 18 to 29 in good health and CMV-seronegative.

In DNA form, the CDR3 reads TGTGCCAGCACGGGACTAGCGGGAGGTGGTGATACGCAGTATTTT. Its protein product is CASTGLAGGGDTQYF. This sequence joins TRBV27 and TRBJ2-3; 15 bases align to TRBD2. V lost 7 bases, J lost 6 bases, and 5 bases stayed unmatched. Germline CDR1 MNHEY, CDR2 SMNVEV (reference sequence). The length of the CDR3 is 15 residues.

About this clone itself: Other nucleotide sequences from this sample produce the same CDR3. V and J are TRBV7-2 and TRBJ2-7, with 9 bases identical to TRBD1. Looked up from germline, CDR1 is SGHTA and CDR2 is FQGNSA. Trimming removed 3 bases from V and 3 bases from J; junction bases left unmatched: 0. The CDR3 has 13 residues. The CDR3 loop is CASSLTGGYEQYF. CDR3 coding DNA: TGTGCCAGCAGCTTGACAGGGGGCTACGAGCAGTACTTC.

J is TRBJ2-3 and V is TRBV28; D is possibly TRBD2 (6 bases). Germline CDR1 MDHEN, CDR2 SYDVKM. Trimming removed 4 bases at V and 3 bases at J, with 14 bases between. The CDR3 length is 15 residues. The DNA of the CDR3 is TGTGCCAGCAGTTGGGAGGACTCATCAACAGATACGCAGTATTTT. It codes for CASSWEDSSTDTQYF.

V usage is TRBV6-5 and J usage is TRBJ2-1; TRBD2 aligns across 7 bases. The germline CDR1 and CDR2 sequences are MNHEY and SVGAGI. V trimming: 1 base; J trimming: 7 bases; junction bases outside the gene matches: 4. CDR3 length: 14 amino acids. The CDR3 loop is CASSYFGGRNEQFF. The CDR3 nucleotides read TGTGCCAGCAGTTACTTCGGGGGGAGGAATGAGCAGTTCTTC.

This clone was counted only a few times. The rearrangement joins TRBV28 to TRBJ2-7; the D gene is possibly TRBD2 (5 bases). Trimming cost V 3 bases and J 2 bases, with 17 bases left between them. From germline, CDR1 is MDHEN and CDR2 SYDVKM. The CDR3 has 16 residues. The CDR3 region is CASSFVPGSRTYEQYF. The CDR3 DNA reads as TGTGCCAGCAGTTTCGTACCGGGGTCGCGGACCTACGAGCAGTACTTC.

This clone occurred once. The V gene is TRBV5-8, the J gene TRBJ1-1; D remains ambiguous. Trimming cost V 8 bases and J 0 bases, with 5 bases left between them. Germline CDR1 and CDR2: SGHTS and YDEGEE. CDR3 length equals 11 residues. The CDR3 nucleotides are TGTGCCAGACTCTTGAACACTGAAGCTTTCTTT. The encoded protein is CARLLNTEAFF.

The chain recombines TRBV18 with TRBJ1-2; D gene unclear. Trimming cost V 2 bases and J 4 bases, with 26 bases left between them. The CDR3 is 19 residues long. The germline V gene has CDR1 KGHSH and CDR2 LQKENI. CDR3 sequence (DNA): TGTGCCAGCTCACCAGGATCAACACTCGCCCAGCGAGTCTTCTATGGCTACACCTTC. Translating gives CASSPGSTLAQRVFYGYTF.

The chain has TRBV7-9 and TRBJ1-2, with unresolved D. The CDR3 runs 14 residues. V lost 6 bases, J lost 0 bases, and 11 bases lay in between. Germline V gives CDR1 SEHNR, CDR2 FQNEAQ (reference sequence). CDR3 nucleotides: TGTGCCAGCAGTTTCACAGATTCTAACTATGGCTACACCTTC. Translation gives CASSFTDSNYGYTF. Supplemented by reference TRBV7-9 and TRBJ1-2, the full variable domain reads DTGVSQNPRHKITKRGQNVTFRCDPISEHNRLYWYRQTLGQGPEFLTYFQNEAQLEKSRLLSDRFSAERPKGSFSTLEIQRTEQGDSAMYLCASSFTDSNYGYTFGSGTRLTVV.

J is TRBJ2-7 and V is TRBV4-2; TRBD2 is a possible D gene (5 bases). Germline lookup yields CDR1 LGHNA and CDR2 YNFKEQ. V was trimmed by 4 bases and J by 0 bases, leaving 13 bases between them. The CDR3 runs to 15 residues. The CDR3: CASSLSDWSSYEQYF. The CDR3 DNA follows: TGTGCCAGCAGCCTATCGGACTGGAGCTCCTACGAGCAGTACTTC.

CDR3 DNA sequence: TGTGCCAGCAGTACTGACAGGGGAAAAGAGACCCAGTACTTC. Its translation: CASSTDRGKETQYF. The V gene is TRBV2, the J gene TRBJ2-5; the match to TRBD1 covers 8 bases. Trimming cost V 5 bases and J 3 bases; bases outside gene matches: 5. This CDR3 comprises 14 residues. The germline gives CDR1 SNHLY, CDR2 FYNNEI. The full variable domain, completed using reference TRBV2 and TRBJ2-5, is EPEVTQTPSHQVTQMGQEVILRCVPISNHLYFYWYRQILGQKVEFLVSFYNNEISEKSEIFDDQFSVERPDGSNFTLKIRSTKLEDSAMYFCASSTDRGKETQYFGPGTRLLVL.

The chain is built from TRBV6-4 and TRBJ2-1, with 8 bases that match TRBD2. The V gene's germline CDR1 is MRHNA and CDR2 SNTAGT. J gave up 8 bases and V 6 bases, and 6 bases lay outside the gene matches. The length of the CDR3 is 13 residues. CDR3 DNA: TGTGCCAGCAGCCGGGAGGGGGTGGATGAGCAGTTCTTC. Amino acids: CASSREGVDEQFF.